The entry below gives a single TCR beta chain sequence along with its context. As originally analysed: Amplification from reference gene primers served as the basis for estimated nucleated cell counts. Data came from immunoSEQ multiplex PCR; TCRdb stores just in-frame clones and leaves some out. D and trimming come from the DNA, and the V and J calls and clone size come from that table. The sample records roughly 280,000 clones, roughly nine tenths being singletons. Participant age was roughly 18 to 100 years, and participants resided in roughly 25 US areas. The study assigned cohorts using participant-reported clinical history. In Cohort 3, a recovered donor had either two negative PCRs, clearance, or symptom resolution. The data belong to a study of blood T cell repertoires in COVID-19. The germline V gene has CDR1 MNHEY and CDR2 SVGAGI. The CDR3 contains 15 residues. V was shortened by 4 bases and J by 0 bases, with 12 bases between the two germline ends.

The chain uses TRBV6-5 and TRBJ2-5, with a possible D match to TRBD1 (6 bases). This sequence was found in a woman aged 18-29 years who had recovered from COVID-19. The sample was PBMCs or T cells enriched from blood (not recorded which). CDR3 sequence (DNA): TGTGCCAGCAGTTTCTCCACAGGGTACCAAGAGACCCAGTACTTC. It encodes CASSFSTGYQETQYF.